The TCR beta chain described here comes from a study of blood T cell repertoires in COVID-19. Study background: PBMCs, B-cell-depleted T cells, or T cells were the source of the cDNA or gDNA that made up the material.

Measured with immunoSEQ multiplex PCR; TCRdb has only the in-frame clones, and not every one. The table records roughly 200,000 clones, roughly 80% of them present only once. Germline V lookup: CDR1 SSHAT, CDR2 FNYEAQ (reference sequence). CDR3 length equals 16 residues. This clone was detected only once. At one end the junction does not follow the germline gene, possibly because of a read error. The Seattle patients, enrolled during active infection, were followed longitudinally. The rearrangement joins TRBV7-7 to TRBJ2-1, with 8 bases fitting TRBD2. The sample taken for sequencing was peripheral blood. This clonotype was sampled from a woman older than 75 with COVID-19, enrolled during active disease. The CDR3 region is CASSPVLGGRLNEQFF. CDR3 sequence (DNA): TGTGCTAGCAGCCCCGTTTTGGGCGGGAGGCTTAATGAGCAGTTCTTC.